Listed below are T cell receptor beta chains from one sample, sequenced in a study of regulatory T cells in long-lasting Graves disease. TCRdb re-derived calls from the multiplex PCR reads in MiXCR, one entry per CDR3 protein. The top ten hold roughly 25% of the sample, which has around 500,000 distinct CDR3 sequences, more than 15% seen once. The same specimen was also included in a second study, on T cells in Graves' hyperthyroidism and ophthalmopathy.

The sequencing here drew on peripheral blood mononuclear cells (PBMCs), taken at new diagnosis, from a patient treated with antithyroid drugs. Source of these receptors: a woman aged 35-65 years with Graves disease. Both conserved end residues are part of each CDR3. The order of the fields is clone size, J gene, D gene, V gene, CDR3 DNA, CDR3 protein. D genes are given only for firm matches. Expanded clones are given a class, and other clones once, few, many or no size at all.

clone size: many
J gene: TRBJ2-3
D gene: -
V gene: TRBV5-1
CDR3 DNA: TGCGCCAGCAGCTTGATTATCAACTTTTCCACAGATACGCAGTATTTT
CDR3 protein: CASSLIINFSTDTQYF

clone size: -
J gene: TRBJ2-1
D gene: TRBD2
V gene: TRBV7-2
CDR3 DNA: TGTGCCAGCAGCCGTGGGCTAGCGGGAGATGAGCAGTTCTTC
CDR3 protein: CASSRGLAGDEQFF

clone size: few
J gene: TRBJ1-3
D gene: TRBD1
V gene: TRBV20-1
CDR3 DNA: TGCGGCCCGAAGGGACAGGGGCTGCGCCCGCGATTGGACACCATATATTTT
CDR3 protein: CGPKGQGLRPRLDTIYF

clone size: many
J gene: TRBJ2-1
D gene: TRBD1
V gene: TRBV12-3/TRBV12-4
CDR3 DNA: TGTGCCAGCAGCCCGGACAGGATAGTGTTCTTC
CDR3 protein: CASSPDRIVFF

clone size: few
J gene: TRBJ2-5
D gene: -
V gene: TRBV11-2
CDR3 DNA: TGTGCCAGCAGCTTAGTTCAAAGCCCTTACCAAGAGACCCAGTACTTC
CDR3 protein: CASSLVQSPYQETQYF

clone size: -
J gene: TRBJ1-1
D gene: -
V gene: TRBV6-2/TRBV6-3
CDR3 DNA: TGTGCCAGCAGTTACGCAGGGGAGGCCGCTGAAGCTTTCTTT
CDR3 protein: CASSYAGEAAEAFF

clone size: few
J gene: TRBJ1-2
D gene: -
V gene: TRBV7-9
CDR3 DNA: TGTGCCAGCAGCTTAGTAGGCCTGCGGAACTATGGCTACACCTTC
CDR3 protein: CASSLVGLRNYGYTF

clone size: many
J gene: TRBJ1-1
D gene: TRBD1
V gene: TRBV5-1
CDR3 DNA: TGCGCCAGCAGCACCGGGACAGCTCCTAATGAAGCTTTCTTT
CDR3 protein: CASSTGTAPNEAFF

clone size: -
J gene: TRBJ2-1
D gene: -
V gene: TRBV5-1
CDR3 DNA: TGTGCCAGCAGCCTTAACCTAGAGGCTGAGCAGTTCTTC
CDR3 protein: CASSLNLEAEQFF

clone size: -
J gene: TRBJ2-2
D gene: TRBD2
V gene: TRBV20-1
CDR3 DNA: TGCAGTGCTGGCGGGGGGGACACCGGGGAGCTGTTTTTT
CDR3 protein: CSAGGGDTGELFF

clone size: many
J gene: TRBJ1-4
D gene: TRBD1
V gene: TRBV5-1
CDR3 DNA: TGCGCCAGCAGCTTGGGACAGGGACAAGCCAATGAAAAACTGTTTTTT
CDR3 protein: CASSLGQGQANEKLFF